This T cell receptor (beta chain) came from a study of post-analysis software for immune sequencing data. Unique molecular identifiers featured in each of the TCR beta cDNA libraries. Each CDR3 protein is one row after TCRdb ran MiXCR on the PCR reads. The repertoire has 400,000 to 500,000 distinct CDR3 sequences, roughly 38% of them found once; the top ten carry 6.5% to 8%. Study conclusions and caveats: Five or six TRBV segments, TRBV5-6, TRBV5-1 and TRBV20-1 among them, were found more frequent in patients than controls.

The CDR3 is 18 residues long. The V end lost 1 base, the J end lost 5 bases, and 22 bases lay between the germline ends. The germline gives CDR1 SGDLS, CDR2 YYNGEE. This clonotype has more than one count but fewer than ten. No antigen is known for it. The sequence came from a girl aged 2-10 years with multiple sclerosis. This sequence joins TRBV9 and TRBJ2-1, with D tentatively TRBD2 (6 bases). The sequenced sample consisted of blood. CDR3 sequence (DNA): TGTGCCAGCAGCGTACCATCCTCGGGCGGGGAGTCAGACAATGAGCAGTTCTTC. The encoded protein is CASSVPSSGGESDNEQFF.